The 2 T cell receptor beta chains below come from one sample, sequenced in a study of T cells in Graves' hyperthyroidism and ophthalmopathy. There were TCR beta CDR3 regions amplified from RNA transcripts. HTBI primers drove first-round RT-PCR of the TCR CDR3. TCRdb re-analysed the multiplex PCR reads in MiXCR, keeping a single row per CDR3 protein. The table includes 500,000 to 600,000 distinct CDR3 sequences, 35% to 55% detected once. The sequencing sample was made of peripheral blood or thyroid tissue (not recorded which). Every receptor here comes from an adult woman with Graves' disease, either hyperthyroidism or ophthalmopathy (not recorded which).

J is TRBJ2-5 and V is TRBV6-1; 7 nucleotides line up with TRBD1. In germline, CDR1 is MNHNS, CDR2 SASEGT. The length of the CDR3 is 15 residues. With V trimmed by 4 bases and J by 5 bases, 10 bases remained unmatched. The DNA for the CDR3 is TGTGCCAGCAGTGCCTCCACAGGGGACGTGGAGACCCAGTACTTC. Amino acid sequence: CASSASTGDVETQYF.

This clonotype was found many times. The chain carries TRBV15 and TRBJ2-6, with D unresolved. The CDR3 has 17 amino acids. Trimming removed 5 bases at V and 1 base at J, with 15 bases between. Germline CDR1 and CDR2: LNHNV and YYDKDF (reference sequence). The CDR3 sequence is CATSRKNRKSGANVLTF. The CDR3 coding sequence is TGTGCCACCAGCCGGAAGAATAGGAAGTCTGGGGCCAACGTCCTGACTTTC.